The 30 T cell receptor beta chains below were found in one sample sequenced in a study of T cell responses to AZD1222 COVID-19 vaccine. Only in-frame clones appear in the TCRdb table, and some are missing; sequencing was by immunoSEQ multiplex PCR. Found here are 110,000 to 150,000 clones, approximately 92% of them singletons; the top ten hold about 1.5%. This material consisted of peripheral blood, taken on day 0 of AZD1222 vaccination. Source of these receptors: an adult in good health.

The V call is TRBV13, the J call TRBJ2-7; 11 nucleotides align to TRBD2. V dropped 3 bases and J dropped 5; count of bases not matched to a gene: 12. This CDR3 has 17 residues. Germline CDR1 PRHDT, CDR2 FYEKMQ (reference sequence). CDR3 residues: CASSLVGLAVPTHEQYF. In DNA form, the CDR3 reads TGTGCCAGCAGCTTGGTGGGACTAGCGGTTCCTACCCACGAGCAGTACTTC.

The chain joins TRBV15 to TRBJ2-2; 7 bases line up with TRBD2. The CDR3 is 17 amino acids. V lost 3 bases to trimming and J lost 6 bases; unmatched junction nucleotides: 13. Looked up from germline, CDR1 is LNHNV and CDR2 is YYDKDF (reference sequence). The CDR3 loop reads CATSRGFAGVVSGELFF. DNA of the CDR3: TGTGCCACCAGCAGGGGATTTGCGGGAGTTGTTTCCGGGGAGCTGTTTTTT. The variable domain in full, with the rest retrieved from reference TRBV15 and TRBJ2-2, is DAMVIQNPRYQVTQFGKPVTLSCSQTLNHNVMYWYQQKSSQAPKLLFHYYDKDFNNEADTPDNFQSRRPNTSFCFLDIRSPGLGDTAMYLCATSRGFAGVVSGELFFGEGSRLTVL.

The DNA of the CDR3 is TGTGCCAGCAGTGAAATTTCGCTAGGGCGCAATGAGCAGTTCTTC. The encoded protein is CASSEISLGRNEQFF. The V and J genes are TRBV2 and TRBJ2-1; D is unclear. CDR1 and CDR2 from the germline V gene are SNHLY and FYNNEI. This CDR3 has 15 amino acids. V lost 2 bases, J lost 6 bases, and 14 bases lay in between.

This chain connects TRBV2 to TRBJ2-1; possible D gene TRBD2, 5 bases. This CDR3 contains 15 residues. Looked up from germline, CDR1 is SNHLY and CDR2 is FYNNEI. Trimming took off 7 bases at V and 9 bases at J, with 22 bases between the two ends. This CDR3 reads CASKVAASHSREQFF. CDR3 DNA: TGTGCCAGCAAGGTCGCGGCTAGCCATTCGCGTGAGCAGTTCTTC.

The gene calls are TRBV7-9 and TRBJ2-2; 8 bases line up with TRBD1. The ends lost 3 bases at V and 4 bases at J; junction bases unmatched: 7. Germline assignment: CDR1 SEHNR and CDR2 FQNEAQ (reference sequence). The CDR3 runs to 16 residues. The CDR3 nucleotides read TGTGCCAGCAGCTTCCCAGGGGGCCGGAGCACCGGGGAGCTGTTTTTT. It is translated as CASSFPGGRSTGELFF.

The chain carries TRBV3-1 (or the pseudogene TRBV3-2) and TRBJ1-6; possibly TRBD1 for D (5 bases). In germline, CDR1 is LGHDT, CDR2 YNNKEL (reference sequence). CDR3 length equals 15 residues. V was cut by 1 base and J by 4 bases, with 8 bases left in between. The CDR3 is CASSQVGTYNSPLHF. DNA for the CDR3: TGTGCCAGCAGCCAAGTGGGGACTTATAATTCACCCCTCCACTTT.

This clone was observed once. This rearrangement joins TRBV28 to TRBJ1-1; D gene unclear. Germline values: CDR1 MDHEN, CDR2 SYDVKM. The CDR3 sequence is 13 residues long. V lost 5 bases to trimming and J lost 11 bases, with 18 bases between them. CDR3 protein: CASSPGFIKMAFF. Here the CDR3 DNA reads TGTGCCAGCAGTCCTGGTTTCATTAAAATGGCTTTCTTT.

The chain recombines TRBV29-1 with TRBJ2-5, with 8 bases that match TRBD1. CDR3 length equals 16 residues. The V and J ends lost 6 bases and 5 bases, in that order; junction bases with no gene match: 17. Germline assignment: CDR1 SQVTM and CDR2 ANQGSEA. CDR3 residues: CSVELRQGHLWETQYF. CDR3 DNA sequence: TGCAGCGTCGAACTCCGACAGGGGCATTTATGGGAGACCCAGTACTTC.

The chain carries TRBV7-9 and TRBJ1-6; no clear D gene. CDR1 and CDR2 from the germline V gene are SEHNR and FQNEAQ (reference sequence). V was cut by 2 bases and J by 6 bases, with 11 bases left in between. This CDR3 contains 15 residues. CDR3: CASSLTPNFNSPLHF. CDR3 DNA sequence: TGTGCCAGCAGCTTAACCCCCAACTTTAATTCACCCCTCCACTTT. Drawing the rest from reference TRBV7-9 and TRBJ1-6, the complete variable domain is DTGVSQNPRHKITKRGQNVTFRCDPISEHNRLYWYRQTLGQGPEFLTYFQNEAQLEKSRLLSDRFSAERPKGSFSTLEIQRTEQGDSAMYLCASSLTPNFNSPLHFGNGTRLTVT.

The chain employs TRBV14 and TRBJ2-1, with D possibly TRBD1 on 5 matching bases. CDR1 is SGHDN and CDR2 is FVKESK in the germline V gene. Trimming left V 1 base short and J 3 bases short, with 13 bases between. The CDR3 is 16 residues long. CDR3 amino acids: CASSQVVRAGYNEQFF. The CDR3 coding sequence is TGTGCCAGCAGCCAAGTGGTCAGGGCCGGCTACAATGAGCAGTTCTTC.

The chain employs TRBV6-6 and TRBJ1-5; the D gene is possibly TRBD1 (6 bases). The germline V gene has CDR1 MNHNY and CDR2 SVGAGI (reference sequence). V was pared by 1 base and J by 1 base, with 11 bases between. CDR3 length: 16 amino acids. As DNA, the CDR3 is TGTGCCAGCAGTTACTGGAGGGGGACGAGCAATCAGCCCCAGCATTTT. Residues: CASSYWRGTSNQPQHF.

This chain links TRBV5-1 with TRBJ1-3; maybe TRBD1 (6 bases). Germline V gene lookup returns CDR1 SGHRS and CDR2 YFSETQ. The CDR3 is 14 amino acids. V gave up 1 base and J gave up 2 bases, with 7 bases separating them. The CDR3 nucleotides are TGCGCCAGCAGCTTGAGGGGGGCTGGAAACACCATATATTTT. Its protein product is CASSLRGAGNTIYF.

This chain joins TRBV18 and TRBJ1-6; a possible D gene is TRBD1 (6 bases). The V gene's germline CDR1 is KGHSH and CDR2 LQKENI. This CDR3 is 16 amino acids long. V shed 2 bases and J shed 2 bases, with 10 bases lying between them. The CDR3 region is CASSPGRDTYNSPLHF. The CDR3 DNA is TGTGCCAGCTCACCAGGGAGGGACACCTATAATTCACCCCTCCACTTT.

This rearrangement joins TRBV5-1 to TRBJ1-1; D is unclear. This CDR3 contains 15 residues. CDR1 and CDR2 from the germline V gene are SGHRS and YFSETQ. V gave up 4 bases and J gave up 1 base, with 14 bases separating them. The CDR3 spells CASSQRAQRNTEAFF. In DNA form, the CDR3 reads TGCGCCAGCAGCCAACGGGCTCAAAGGAACACTGAAGCTTTCTTT. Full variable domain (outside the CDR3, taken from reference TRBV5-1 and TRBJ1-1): KAGVTQTPRYLIKTRGQQVTLSCSPISGHRSVSWYQQTPGQGLQFLFEYFSETQRNKGNFPGRFSGRQFSNSRSEMNVSTLELGDSALYLCASSQRAQRNTEAFFGQGTRLTVV.

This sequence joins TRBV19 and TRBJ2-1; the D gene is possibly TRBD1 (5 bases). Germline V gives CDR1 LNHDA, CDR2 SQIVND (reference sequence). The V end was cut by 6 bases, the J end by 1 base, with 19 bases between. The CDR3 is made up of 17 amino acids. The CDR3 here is CASRSGRVGVSYNEQFF. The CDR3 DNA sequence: TGTGCCAGTAGATCCGGCAGGGTAGGAGTGTCCTACAATGAGCAGTTCTTC.

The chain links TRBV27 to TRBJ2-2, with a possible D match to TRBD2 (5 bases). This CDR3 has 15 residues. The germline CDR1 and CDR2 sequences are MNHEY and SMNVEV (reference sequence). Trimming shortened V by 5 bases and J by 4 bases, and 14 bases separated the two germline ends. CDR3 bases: TGTGCCAGCAGTCCTACCTTGGCGGGCACCGGGGAGCTGTTTTTT. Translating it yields CASSPTLAGTGELFF.

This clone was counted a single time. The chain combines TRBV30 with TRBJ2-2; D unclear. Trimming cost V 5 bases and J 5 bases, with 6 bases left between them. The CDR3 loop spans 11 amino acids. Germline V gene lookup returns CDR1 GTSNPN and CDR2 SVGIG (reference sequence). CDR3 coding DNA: TGTGCCTGGTTATTGACCGGGGAGCTGTTTTTT. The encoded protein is CAWLLTGELFF. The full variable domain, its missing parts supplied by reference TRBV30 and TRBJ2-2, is SQTIHQWPATLVQPVGSPLSLECTVEGTSNPNLYWYRQAAGRGLQLLFYSVGIGQISSEVPQNLSASRPQDRQFILSSKKLLLSDSGFYLCAWLLTGELFFGEGSRLTVL.

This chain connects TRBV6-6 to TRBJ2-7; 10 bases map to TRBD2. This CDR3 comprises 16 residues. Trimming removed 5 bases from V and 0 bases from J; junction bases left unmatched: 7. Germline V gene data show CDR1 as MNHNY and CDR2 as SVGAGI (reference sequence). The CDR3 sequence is CASSRLAGYSSYEQYF. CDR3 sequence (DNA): TGTGCCAGCAGTCGACTAGCGGGCTATAGCTCCTACGAGCAGTACTTC.

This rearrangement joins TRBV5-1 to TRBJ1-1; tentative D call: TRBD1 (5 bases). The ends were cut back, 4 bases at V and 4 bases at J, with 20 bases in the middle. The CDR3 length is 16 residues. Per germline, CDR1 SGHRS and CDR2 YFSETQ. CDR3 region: CASSPQGREVGTEAFF. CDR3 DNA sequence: TGCGCCAGCAGCCCTCAAGGCAGGGAGGTCGGCACTGAAGCTTTCTTT.

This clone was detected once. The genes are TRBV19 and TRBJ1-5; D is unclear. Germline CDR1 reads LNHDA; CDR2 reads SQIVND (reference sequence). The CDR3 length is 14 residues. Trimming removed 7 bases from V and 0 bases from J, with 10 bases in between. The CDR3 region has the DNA TGTGCCAGTATGGTTGCGGCTAGCAATCAGCCCCAGCATTTT. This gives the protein CASMVAASNQPQHF.

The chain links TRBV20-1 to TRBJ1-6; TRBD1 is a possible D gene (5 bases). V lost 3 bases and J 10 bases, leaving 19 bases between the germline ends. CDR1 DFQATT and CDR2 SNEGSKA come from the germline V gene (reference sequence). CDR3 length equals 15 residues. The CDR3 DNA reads TGCAGTGCTAGTATTCTGGGGGGAGGGGAATCACCCCTCCACTTT. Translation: CSASILGGGESPLHF.

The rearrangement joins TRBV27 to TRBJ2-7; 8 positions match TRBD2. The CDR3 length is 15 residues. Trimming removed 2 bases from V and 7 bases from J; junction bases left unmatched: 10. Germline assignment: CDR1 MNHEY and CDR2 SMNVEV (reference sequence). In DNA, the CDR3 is TGTGCCAGCAGTTTAAGCGGGGGTTACGGATTGGAGCAGTACTTC. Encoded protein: CASSLSGGYGLEQYF.

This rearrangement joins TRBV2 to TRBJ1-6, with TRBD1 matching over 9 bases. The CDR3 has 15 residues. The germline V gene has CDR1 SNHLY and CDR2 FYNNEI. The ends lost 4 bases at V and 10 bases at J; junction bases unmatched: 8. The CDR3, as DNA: TGTGCCAGCAGTGTCGCCACAGGGACAGGGTCACCCCTCCACTTT. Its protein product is CASSVATGTGSPLHF.

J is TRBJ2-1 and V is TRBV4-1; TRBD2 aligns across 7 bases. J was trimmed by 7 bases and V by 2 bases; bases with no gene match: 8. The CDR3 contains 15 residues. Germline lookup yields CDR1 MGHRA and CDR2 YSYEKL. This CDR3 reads CASSQSTGGRNEQFF. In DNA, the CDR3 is TGCGCCAGCAGCCAATCTACGGGGGGTAGGAATGAGCAGTTCTTC.

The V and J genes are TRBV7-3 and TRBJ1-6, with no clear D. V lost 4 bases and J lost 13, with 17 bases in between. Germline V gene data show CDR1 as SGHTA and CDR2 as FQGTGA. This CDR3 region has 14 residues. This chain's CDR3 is CASSSRSGEWPLHF. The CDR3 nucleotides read TGTGCCAGCAGCTCCCGGTCGGGCGAATGGCCCCTCCACTTT.

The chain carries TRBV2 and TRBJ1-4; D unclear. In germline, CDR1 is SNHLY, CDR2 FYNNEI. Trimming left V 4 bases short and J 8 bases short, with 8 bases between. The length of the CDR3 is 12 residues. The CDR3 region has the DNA TGTGCCAGCAGTGGAGAAGGGGAAAAACTGTTTTTT. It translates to CASSGEGEKLFF.

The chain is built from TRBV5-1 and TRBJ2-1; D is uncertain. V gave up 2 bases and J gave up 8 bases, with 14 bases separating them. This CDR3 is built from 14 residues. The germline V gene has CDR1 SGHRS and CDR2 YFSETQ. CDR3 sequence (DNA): TGCGCCAGCAGCTTTGGGCTCAACCGAGATGAGCAGTTCTTC. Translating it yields CASSFGLNRDEQFF.

The CDR3 protein is CASSWEITDTQYF. The CDR3 nucleotides read TGTGCCAGCAGCTGGGAGATCACAGATACGCAGTATTTT. The chain employs TRBV11-1 and TRBJ2-3, with D possibly being TRBD2 (5 bases). The germline V and J ends were trimmed by 4 bases and 2 bases, with 7 bases remaining between them. The CDR3 is 13 amino acids. Germline V CDR1 and CDR2: SGHAT, FQDESV (reference sequence).

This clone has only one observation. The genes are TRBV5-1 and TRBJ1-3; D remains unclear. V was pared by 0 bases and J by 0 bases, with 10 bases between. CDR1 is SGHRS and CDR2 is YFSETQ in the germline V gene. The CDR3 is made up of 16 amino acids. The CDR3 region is CASSLGATYSGNTIYF. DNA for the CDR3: TGCGCCAGCAGCTTGGGGGCAACATACTCTGGAAACACCATATATTTT.

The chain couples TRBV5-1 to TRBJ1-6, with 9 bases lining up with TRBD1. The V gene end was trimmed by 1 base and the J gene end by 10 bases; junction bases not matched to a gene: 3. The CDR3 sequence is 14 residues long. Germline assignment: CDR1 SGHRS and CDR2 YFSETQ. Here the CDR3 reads CASSLPGQGSPLHF. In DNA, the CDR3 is TGCGCCAGCAGCTTGCCGGGACAGGGCTCACCCCTCCACTTT.